A single sample is the source of the 7 T cell receptor beta chains below, sequenced in a study of response to subunit inactivated influenza vaccine. TCRdb reprocessed the RT-PCR reads with MiXCR, giving one entry per CDR3 protein. This sample has a few hundred thousand distinct CDR3 sequences, with 11% to 15% found just once. Sequencing was performed on PBMCs from blood, taken about 13 days after vaccination. These receptors all stem from a man aged 45 to 65 who received an inactivated influenza vaccine.

This clonotype was observed a few times. The chain employs TRBV29-1 and TRBJ1-5; no definite D call. CDR1 and CDR2 (germline): SQVTM, ANQGSEA. The V gene lost 4 bases and the J gene lost 2 bases, with 9 bases spanning the gap. The CDR3 spans 13 residues. CDR3 sequence: CSVGESGNQPQHF. DNA for the CDR3: TGCAGCGTTGGGGAATCGGGCAATCAGCCCCAGCATTTT.

This clonotype has a handful of counts. V is TRBV7-6 and J is TRBJ1-5; tentative D call: TRBD1 (5 bases). The CDR3 has 15 amino acids. Germline V gives CDR1 SGHVS, CDR2 FNYEAQ. V gave up 1 base and J gave up 8 bases, with 15 bases separating them. The CDR3 spells CASSLGGHSVEPQHF. The CDR3 DNA reads as TGTGCCAGCAGCTTAGGCGGACATTCCGTAGAGCCCCAGCATTTT.

The chain's CDR3 is CASSPLQTGAVGIQYF. Here the CDR3 DNA reads TGTGCCAGCAGTCCCCTCCAGACAGGGGCGGTAGGCATTCAGTACTTC. V gene TRBV27 combines with J gene TRBJ2-4; 8 bases agree with TRBD1. The CDR3 length is 16 residues. CDR1 MNHEY and CDR2 SMNVEV come from the germline V gene (reference sequence). V lost 5 bases to trimming and J lost 9 bases; unmatched junction nucleotides: 15.

The chain employs TRBV14 and TRBJ1-1, with a possible D match to TRBD1 (6 bases). Trimming took off 1 base at V and 2 bases at J, with 11 bases between the two ends. CDR1 and CDR2 from the germline V gene are SGHDN and FVKESK. There are 15 residues in the CDR3. CDR3 amino acids: CASSQGGGANTEAFF. CDR3 coding DNA: TGTGCCAGCAGCCAAGGAGGGGGGGCTAACACTGAAGCTTTCTTT.

At least ten counts were recorded for this clonotype. The genes are TRBV4-2 and TRBJ2-7; 8 nucleotides align to TRBD2. The junction had 6 bases not matched to a gene; V was cut back by 4 bases and J by 4 bases. Germline V gene lookup returns CDR1 LGHNA and CDR2 YNFKEQ. This CDR3 is 14 amino acids long. DNA of the CDR3: TGTGCCAGCAGCCGCGAGCGGGGGTTATACGAGCAGTACTTC. As protein: CASSRERGLYEQYF.

This clonotype was counted a few times. The chain has TRBV4-3 and TRBJ1-2; TRBD1 matches at 7 bases. CDR1 LGHNA and CDR2 YSLEER come from the germline V gene. Trimming took 4 bases from V and 8 from J; bases not matched to a gene: 10. The CDR3 spans 14 residues. The CDR3 DNA reads TGCGCCAGCAGCCGAGAGAACCCAGGGGGAGGCTACACCTTC. Encoded protein: CASSRENPGGGYTF.

The chain employs TRBV21-1 and TRBJ1-5; no DNA check was done on the table's D call, TRBD1. TRBV21-1 has pseudogene status. The length of the CDR3 is 15 residues. CDR3 bases: TGTGCCAGCAGCACCCCCGGGGCAGAAGATCAGCCCCAGCATTTT. Translating it yields CASSTPGAEDQPQHF.